The source of this T cell receptor (beta chain) is a study of T cell responses to AZD1222 COVID-19 vaccine. Findings and caveats of the study: Donors, mostly white British, included more females; clonal diversity was possibly underestimated. A rise in Spike-specific TCR breadth and depth followed two AZD1222 doses. Regions 160-218 and 743-854 dominated among vaccine-associated CD4 TCRs spanning spike. Epitopes outside B.1.351 and B.1.1.7 mutated regions reportedly drew nearly half of spike TCRs.

Clones were read by immunoSEQ multiplex PCR, and TCRdb kept only the in-frame ones, dropping some. The table records more than 95,000 clones, approximately 85% of them present only once. J lost 2 bases, V lost 4 bases, and 4 bases had no gene match. Germline V CDR1 and CDR2: LNHDA, SQIVND (reference sequence). The CDR3 sequence is 14 residues long. In the case of this clone: The target antigen is unknown.

This chain uses TRBV19 with TRBJ2-5, with TRBD2 identical over 7 bases. The sequences come from peripheral blood, collected 28 days after the second AZD1222 dose. The sequence was collected from an adult who received the AZD1222 COVID-19 vaccine. The chain's CDR3 is CASSRREIQETQYF. CDR3 in DNA: TGTGCCAGTAGTAGGCGGGAGATACAAGAGACCCAGTACTTC.